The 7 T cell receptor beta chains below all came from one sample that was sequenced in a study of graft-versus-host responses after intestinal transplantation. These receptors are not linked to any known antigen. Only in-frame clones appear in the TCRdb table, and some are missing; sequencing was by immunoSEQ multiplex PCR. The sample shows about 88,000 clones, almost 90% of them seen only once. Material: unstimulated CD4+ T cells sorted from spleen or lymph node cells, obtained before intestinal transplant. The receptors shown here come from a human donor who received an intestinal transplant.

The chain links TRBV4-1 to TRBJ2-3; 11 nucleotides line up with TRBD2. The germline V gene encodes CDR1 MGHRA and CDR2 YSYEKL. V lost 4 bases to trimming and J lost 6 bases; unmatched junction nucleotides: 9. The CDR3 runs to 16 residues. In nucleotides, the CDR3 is TGCGCCAGCAGCCGACAACTAGCGGGGGATAGGGATACGCAGTATTTT. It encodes CASSRQLAGDRDTQYF.

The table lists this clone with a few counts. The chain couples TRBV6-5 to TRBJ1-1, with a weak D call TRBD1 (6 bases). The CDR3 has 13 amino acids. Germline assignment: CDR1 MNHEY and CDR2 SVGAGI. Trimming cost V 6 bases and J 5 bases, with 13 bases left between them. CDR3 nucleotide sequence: TGTGCCAGCAGGGGCAGGGGTGGTACTGAAGCTTTCTTT. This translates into CASRGRGGTEAFF.

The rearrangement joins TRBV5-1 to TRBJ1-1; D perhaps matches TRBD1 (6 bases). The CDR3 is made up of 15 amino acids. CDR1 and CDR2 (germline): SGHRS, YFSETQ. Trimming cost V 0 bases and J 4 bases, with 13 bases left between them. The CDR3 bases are TGCGCCAGCAGCTTGGGCACAGGGCTGGGCACTGAAGCTTTCTTT. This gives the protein CASSLGTGLGTEAFF.

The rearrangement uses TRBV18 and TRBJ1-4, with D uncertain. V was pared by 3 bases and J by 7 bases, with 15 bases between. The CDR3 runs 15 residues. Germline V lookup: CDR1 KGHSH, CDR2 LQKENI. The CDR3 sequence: CASSPSGTPGEKLFF. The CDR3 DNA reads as TGTGCCAGCTCACCTAGCGGCACCCCGGGTGAAAAACTGTTTTTT.

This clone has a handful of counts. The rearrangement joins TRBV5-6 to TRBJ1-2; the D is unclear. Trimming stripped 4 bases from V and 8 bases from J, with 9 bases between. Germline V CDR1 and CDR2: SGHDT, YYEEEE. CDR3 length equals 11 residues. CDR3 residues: CASSTGWGYTF. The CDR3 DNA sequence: TGTGCCAGCAGCACCGGGTGGGGCTACACCTTC.

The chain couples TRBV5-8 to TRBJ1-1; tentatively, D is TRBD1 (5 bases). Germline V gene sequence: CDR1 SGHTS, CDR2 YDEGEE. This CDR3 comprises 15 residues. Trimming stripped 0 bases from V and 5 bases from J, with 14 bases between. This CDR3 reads CASSLGAGWGTEAFF. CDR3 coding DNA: TGTGCCAGCAGCTTGGGGGCAGGGTGGGGAACTGAAGCTTTCTTT.

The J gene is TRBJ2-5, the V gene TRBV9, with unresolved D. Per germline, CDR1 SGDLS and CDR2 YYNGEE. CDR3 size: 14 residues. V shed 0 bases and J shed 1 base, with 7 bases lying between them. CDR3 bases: TGTGCCAGCAGCGTAGGGAACAGCCAAGAGACCCAGTACTTC. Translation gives CASSVGNSQETQYF.